The source of this T cell receptor beta chain is a study of T-cell memory formation after mild COVID-19. This clonotype was picked up a small number of times. TCRdb re-called the 5' RACE reads with MiXCR, one entry per CDR3 protein. The sample comprises more than 200,000 distinct CDR3 sequences, roughly 17% of which are singletons, and approximately 3.5% rests with the top ten. This CDR3 spans 15 amino acids. Germline lookup yields CDR1 MNHNY and CDR2 SVGAGI (reference sequence). J was trimmed by 0 bases and V by 5 bases; bases with no gene match: 5. The TCR sequence derives from a young man who had mild COVID-19 (a few samples of this study predate the infection). Cell type and time point are not known. What was sequenced was PBMCs or a T cell subset sorted from them (not recorded which). The genes are TRBV6-6 and TRBJ1-2; 8 bases agree with TRBD1. The CDR3 DNA is TGTGCCAGCAGTCCGGGACAGGCGACTAACTATGGCTACACCTTC. It specifies CASSPGQATNYGYTF.